This T cell receptor (beta chain) was captured by sequencing in a study of beta chain features in type 1 diabetes. About the study: Patients and healthy donors were similar in age, gender and cell yields.

With regard to this clone: Its antigen is currently unknown.

The authors reverse transcribed all of the isolated RNA, so sequencing captured expressed TCRB transcripts. Sequencing was performed with immunoSEQ multiplex PCR; in TCRdb, only in-frame clones are kept and a portion is missing. The sample holds more than 250,000 clones, around 21% seen once. Only one heparinised blood draw was taken per donor, and its volume averaged roughly 0.12 L. Without exception, sorted populations had purity beyond 95%. General study findings and limits: There was a moderate but significant shortening of TCRB CDR3s in all four CD4+ subsets of Type 1 diabetes patients.

CDR1 is MDHEN and CDR2 is SYDVKM in the germline V gene. This CDR3 has 13 amino acids. V was clipped by 7 bases and J by 4 bases, with 13 bases between them. The receptor was derived from a woman in her forties with type 1 diabetes. V is TRBV28 and J is TRBJ1-1, with unresolved D. The sample comprised naive CD4+ T cells from blood. Written as DNA, the CDR3 is TGTGCCAGCATTCGCCCGCCGGGCACTGAAGCTTTCTTT. Its translation is CASIRPPGTEAFF.